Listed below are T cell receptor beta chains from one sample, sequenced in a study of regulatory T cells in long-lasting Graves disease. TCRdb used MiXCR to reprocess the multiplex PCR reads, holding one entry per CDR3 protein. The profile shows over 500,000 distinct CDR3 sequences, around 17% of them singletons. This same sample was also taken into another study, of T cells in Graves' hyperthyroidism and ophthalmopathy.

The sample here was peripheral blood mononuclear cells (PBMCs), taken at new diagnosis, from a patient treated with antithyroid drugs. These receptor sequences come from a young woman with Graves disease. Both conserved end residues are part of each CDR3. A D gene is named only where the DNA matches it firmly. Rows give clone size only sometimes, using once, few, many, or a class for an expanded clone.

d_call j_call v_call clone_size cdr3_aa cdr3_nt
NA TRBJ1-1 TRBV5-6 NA CASSFPANTEAFF TGTGCCAGCAGCTTCCCAGCGAACACTGAAGCTTTCTTT
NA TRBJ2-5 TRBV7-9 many CASSRTRQETQYF TGTGCCAGCAGCCGAACTAGGCAGGAGACCCAGTACTTC
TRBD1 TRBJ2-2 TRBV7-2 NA CASSETGARTGELFF TGTGCCAGCAGCGAGACAGGGGCCCGAACCGGGGAGCTGTTTTTT
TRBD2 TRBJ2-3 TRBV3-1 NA CASSQRGLAGGTGWDTQYF TGTGCCAGCAGCCAACGGGGACTAGCGGGAGGCACCGGATGGGATACGCAGTATTTT
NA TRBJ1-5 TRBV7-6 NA CASSLGGWENQPQHF TGTGCCAGCAGCTTAGGGGGGTGGGAAAATCAGCCCCAGCATTTT
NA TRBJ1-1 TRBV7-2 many CASRPMDMNTEAFF TGTGCCAGCAGACCAATGGACATGAACACTGAAGCTTTCTTT
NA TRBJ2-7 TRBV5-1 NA CASSVGTSREQYF TGCGCCAGCAGCGTCGGGACATCCCGGGAGCAGTACTTC
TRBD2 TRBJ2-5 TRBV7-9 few CVSTQGKTSGTSQETQYF TGTGTCAGCACACAGGGGAAGACTAGCGGGACCAGCCAAGAGACCCAGTACTTC
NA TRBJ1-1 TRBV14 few CASGAQNTEAFF TGTGCCAGCGGAGCGCAGAACACTGAAGCTTTCTTT
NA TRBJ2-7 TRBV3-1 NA CASSHSRTQTYEQYF TGTGCCAGCAGCCATAGTCGGACTCAGACCTACGAGCAGTACTTC
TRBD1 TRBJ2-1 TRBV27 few CASSSGTGAVGEQFF TGTGCCAGCAGTTCCGGGACAGGGGCTGTGGGTGAGCAGTTCTTC
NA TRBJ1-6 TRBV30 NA CAWSVQGASSPLHF TGTGCCTGGAGTGTACAAGGTGCGTCGTCACCCCTCCACTTT
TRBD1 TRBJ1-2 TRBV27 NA CASSLSLLPGGYYGYTF TGTGCCAGCAGTTTATCCTTACTCCCAGGGGGCTACTATGGCTACACCTTC
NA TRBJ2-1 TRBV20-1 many CSARGNSDSYNEQFF TGCAGTGCTAGGGGTAACAGCGACTCCTACAATGAGCAGTTCTTC
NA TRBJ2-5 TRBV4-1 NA CASSQDRQPRETQYF TGCGCCAGCAGCCAAGATCGCCAGCCTCGGGAGACCCAGTACTTC
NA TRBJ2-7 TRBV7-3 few CASSLTTATGTYEQYF TGTGCCAGCAGCTTAACGACCGCAACTGGCACCTACGAGCAGTACTTC
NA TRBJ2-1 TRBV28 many CASSSSRESSYNEQFF TGTGCCAGCAGTTCGAGCCGGGAAAGCTCCTACAATGAGCAGTTCTTC
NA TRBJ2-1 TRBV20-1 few CSARVPTAYNEQFF TGCAGTGCCAGGGTCCCGACAGCCTACAATGAGCAGTTCTTC
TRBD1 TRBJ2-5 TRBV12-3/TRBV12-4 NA CASSLSGDRSQETQYF TGTGCCAGCAGCTTATCGGGGGACAGGAGCCAAGAGACCCAGTACTTC
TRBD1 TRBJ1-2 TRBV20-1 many CSAPRTGAYGYTF TGCAGTGCACCACGGACAGGCGCTTATGGCTACACCTTC
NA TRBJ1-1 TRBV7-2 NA CASSSTVSTEAFF TGTGCCAGCAGCTCCACCGTGAGCACTGAAGCTTTCTTT
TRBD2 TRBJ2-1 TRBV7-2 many CASSLQAGFANEQFF TGTGCCAGCAGCTTACAAGCGGGATTTGCGAATGAGCAGTTCTTC
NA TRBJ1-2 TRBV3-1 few CASSQDGVYGYTF TGTGCCAGCAGCCAAGACGGAGTTTATGGCTACACCTTC
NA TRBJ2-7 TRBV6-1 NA CASSYGTVYEQYF TGTGCCAGCAGCTACGGGACGGTCTACGAGCAGTACTTC
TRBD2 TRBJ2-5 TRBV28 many CASSLRPGRVGNSREARLAQYF TGTGCCAGCAGTTTACGCCCGGGGAGGGTGGGGAATAGCCGGGAGGCCCGGTTGGCCCAGTACTTC
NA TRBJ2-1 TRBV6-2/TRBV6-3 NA CASSPGIFGQFF TGTGCCAGCAGTCCTGGGATTTTTGGGCAGTTCTTC
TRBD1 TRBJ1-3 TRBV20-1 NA CSARTGDAIYF TGCAGTGCTAGGACAGGGGACGCCATATATTTT
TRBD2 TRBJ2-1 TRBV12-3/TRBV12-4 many CASSPSGSTYNEQFF TGTGCCAGCAGTCCTAGCGGGAGCACCTACAATGAGCAGTTCTTC
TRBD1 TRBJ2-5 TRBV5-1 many CASSQTGLETQYF TGCGCCAGCAGCCAGACAGGGTTGGAGACCCAGTACTTC
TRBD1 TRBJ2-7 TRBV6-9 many CASSSLGQGLYEQYF TGTGCCAGCAGTTCCCTGGGACAGGGATTATACGAGCAGTACTTC
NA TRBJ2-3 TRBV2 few CASSRRLIDTQYF TGTGCCAGCAGTAGGAGATTAATCGATACGCAGTATTTT
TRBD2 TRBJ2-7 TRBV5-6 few CASSLSGRAVNEQYF TGTGCCAGCAGCCTCAGCGGGAGGGCCGTTAACGAGCAGTACTTC
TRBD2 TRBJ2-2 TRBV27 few CASSLLSGRVTGELFF TGTGCCAGCAGTTTATTAAGTGGGAGGGTCACCGGGGAGCTGTTTTTT
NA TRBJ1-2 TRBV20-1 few CSAIQGSNYGYTF TGCAGTGCCATACAGGGTTCCAACTATGGCTACACCTTC
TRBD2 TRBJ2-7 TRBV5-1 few CASSTQTGLAGDEQYF TGCGCCAGCAGCACTCAAACTGGGCTAGCGGGAGACGAGCAGTACTTC
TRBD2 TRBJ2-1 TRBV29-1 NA CSVELAGAGNEQFF TGCAGCGTTGAACTAGCGGGAGCCGGCAATGAGCAGTTCTTC
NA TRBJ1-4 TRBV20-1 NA CSAPSAGRAREKLFF TGCAGTGCTCCCTCAGCAGGGAGAGCACGGGAAAAACTGTTTTTT
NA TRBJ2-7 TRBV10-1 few CASSEYTDRAYEQYF TGCGCCAGCAGTGAGTATACTGACCGGGCCTACGAGCAGTACTTC
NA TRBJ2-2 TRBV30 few CAWSVPRSGPGELFF TGTGCCTGGAGTGTCCCCCGTTCTGGTCCCGGGGAGCTGTTTTTT
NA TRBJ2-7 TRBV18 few CASSRTDRLEQYF TGTGCCAGCTCCCGCACTGACAGGTTGGAGCAGTACTTC
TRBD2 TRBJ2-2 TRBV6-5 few CASSYSGSLMRELFF TGTGCCAGCAGTTACAGCGGGAGTTTGATGAGGGAGCTGTTTTTT
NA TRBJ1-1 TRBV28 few CASRPPSGAMVKTEAFF TGTGCCAGCAGACCACCATCGGGGGCTATGGTGAAAACTGAAGCTTTCTTT
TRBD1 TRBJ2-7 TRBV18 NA CASSVQGMYEQYF TGTGCCAGCTCAGTACAGGGGATGTACGAGCAGTACTTC
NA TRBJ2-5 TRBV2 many CASNNRRGQETQYF TGTGCCAGCAATAATCGGCGGGGTCAAGAGACCCAGTACTTC
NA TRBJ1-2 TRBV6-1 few CASDQGGNYGYTF TGTGCCAGCGACCAAGGGGGGAACTATGGCTACACCTTC
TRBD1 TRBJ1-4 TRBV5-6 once CASSWDRYNEKLFF TGTGCCAGCAGCTGGGACAGATATAATGAAAAACTGTTTTTT
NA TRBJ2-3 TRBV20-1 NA CGAYRGIFPDTQYF TGCGGTGCCTACAGAGGAATTTTTCCAGATACGCAGTATTTT
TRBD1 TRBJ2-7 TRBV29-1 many CSALAGTGASYEQYF TGCAGTGCCCTTGCAGGGACAGGGGCTTCCTACGAGCAGTACTTC
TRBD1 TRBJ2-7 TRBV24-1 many CATMGQGSYEQYF TGTGCCACCATGGGACAGGGGAGCTACGAGCAGTACTTC
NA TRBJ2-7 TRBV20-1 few CSATPQGNEQYF TGCAGTGCTACACCCCAGGGGAACGAGCAGTACTTC
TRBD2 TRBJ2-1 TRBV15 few CATSGSIAGGIRYNEQFF TGTGCCACCAGCGGGTCTATAGCGGGAGGGATACGCTACAATGAGCAGTTCTTC
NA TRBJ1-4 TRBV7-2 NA CASSLTAGTVNEKLFF TGTGCCAGCAGCTTGACCGCCGGGACGGTAAATGAAAAACTGTTTTTT
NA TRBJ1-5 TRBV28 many CASSLGQGSQPQHF TGTGCCAGCAGCTTAGGGCAGGGTAGTCAGCCCCAGCATTTT